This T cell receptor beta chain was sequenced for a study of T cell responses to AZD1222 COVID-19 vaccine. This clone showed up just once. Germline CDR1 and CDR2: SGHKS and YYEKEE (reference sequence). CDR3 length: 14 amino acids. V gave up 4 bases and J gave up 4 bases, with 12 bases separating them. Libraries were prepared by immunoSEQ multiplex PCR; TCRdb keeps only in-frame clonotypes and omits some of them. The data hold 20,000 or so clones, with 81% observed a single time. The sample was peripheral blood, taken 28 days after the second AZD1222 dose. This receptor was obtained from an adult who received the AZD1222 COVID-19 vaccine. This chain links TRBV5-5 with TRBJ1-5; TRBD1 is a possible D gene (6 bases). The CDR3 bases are TGTGCCAGCAGCGAGGACAGCATAAATCAGCCCCAGCATTTT. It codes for CASSEDSINQPQHF.